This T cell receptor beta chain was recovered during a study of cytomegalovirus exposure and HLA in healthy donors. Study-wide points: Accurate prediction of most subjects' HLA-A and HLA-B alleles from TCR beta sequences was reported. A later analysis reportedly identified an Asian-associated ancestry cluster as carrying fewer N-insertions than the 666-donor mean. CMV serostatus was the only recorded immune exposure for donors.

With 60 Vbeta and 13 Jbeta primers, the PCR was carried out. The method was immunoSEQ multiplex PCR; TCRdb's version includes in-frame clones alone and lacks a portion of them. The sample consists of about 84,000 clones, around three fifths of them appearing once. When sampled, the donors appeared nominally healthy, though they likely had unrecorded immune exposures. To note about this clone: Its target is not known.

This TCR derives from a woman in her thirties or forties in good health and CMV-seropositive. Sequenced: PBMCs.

CDR3 coding DNA: TGTGCCAGCAGCCAAGAGGTGGCGGGGGGCGCAGATACGCAGTATTTT. This gives the protein CASSQEVAGGADTQYF. The V call is TRBV4-2, the J call TRBJ2-3, with 8 bases fitting TRBD2. Germline lookup yields CDR1 LGHNA and CDR2 YNFKEQ. The CDR3 is made up of 16 amino acids. Trimming took 0 bases from V and 4 from J; bases not matched to a gene: 6.